Described below is a single T cell receptor (beta chain) sequence and its context. What it binds is unknown. The germline V gene has CDR1 SGHAT and CDR2 FQNNGV. CDR3 size: 14 residues. The ends were cut back, 1 base at V and 4 bases at J, with 10 bases in the middle. The sample comes from a study of OX40 agonist ivuxolimab in advanced cancers. Study-wide context: Ivuxolimab is an agonistic anti-OX40 (CD134) antibody, and patients were treated with it.

Study-level findings and limits: There were also nonresponders showing low normalized T-cell clonal expansion.

This table comes from immunoSEQ multiplex PCR, and its TCRdb copy is limited to in-frame clones, with some not included. The data contain about 51,000 clones, 84% of them singletons. The sequences come from CD4+ or CD8+ T cells sorted from blood, collected in a trial of the OX40 agonist ivuxolimab. V usage is TRBV11-2 and J usage is TRBJ2-5; D remains ambiguous. The TCR comes from an adult with an advanced solid tumor such as melanoma, head and neck, liver or kidney cancer. The CDR3 protein is CASSLGHTLETQYF. In nucleotides, the CDR3 is TGTGCCAGCAGCTTAGGGCATACTTTAGAGACCCAGTACTTC.